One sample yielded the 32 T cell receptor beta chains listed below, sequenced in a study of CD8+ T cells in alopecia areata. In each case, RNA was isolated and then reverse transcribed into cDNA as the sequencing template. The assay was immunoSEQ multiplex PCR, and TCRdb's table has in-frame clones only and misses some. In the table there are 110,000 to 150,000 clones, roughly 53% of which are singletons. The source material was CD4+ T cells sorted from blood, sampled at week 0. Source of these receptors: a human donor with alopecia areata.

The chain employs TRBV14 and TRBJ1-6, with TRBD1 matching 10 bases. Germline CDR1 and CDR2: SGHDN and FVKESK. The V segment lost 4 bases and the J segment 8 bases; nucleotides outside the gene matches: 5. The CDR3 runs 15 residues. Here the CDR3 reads CASSPRGTGDSPLHF. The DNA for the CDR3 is TGTGCCAGCAGCCCCCGCGGGACAGGGGATTCACCCCTCCACTTT.

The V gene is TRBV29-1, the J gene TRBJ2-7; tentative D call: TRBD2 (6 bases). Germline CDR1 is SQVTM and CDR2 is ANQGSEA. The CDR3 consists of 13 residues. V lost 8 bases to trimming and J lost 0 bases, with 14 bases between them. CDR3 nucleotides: TGCAGCCCCGTCGGGGGTAGCTCCTACGAGCAGTACTTC. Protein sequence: CSPVGGSSYEQYF.

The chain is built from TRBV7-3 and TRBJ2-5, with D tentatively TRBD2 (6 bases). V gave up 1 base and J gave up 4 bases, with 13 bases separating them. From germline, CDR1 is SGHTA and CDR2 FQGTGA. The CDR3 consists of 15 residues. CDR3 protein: CASSLNPGTRETQYF. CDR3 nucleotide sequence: TGTGCCAGCAGCTTAAATCCGGGGACTCGAGAGACCCAGTACTTC. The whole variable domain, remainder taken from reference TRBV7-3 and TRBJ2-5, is GAGVSQTPSNKVTEKGKYVELRCDPISGHTALYWYRQSLGQGPEFLIYFQGTGAADDSGLPNDRFFAVRPEGSVSTLKIQRTERGDSAVYLCASSLNPGTRETQYFGPGTRLLVL.

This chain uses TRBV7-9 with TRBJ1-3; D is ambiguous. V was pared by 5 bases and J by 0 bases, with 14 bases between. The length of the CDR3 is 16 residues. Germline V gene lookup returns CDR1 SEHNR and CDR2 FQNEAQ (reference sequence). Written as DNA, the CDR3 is TGTGCCAGCAGCCTTAGCCAGCCTGTCTCTGGAAACACCATATATTTT. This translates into CASSLSQPVSGNTIYF.

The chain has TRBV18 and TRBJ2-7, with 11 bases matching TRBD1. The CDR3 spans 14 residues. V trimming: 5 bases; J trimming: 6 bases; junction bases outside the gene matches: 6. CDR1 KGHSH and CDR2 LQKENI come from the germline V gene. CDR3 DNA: TGTGCCAGCTCATCGGGGGACAGGGGGTCCGAGCAGTACTTC. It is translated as CASSSGDRGSEQYF.

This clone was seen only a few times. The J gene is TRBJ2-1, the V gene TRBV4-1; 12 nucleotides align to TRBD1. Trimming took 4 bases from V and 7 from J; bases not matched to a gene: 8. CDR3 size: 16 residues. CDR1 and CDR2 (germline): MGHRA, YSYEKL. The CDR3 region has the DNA TGCGCCAGCAGCCGCACACCGGGACAGGGGGCGAATGAGCAGTTCTTC. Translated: CASSRTPGQGANEQFF.

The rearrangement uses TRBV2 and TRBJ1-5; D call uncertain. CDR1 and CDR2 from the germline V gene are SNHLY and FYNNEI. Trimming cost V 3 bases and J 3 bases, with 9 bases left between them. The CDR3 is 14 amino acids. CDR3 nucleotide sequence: TGTGCCAGCAGTGACAGAGACTACAATCAGCCCCAGCATTTT. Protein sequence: CASSDRDYNQPQHF.

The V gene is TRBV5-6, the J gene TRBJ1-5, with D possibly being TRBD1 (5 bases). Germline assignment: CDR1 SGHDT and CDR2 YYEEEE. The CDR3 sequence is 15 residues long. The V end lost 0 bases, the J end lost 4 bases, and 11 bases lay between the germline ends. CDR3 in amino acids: CASSLAGLLNQPQHF. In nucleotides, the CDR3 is TGTGCCAGCAGCTTGGCAGGGTTATTGAATCAGCCCCAGCATTTT. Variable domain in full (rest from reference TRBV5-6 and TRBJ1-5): DAGVTQSPTHLIKTRGQQVTLRCSPKSGHDTVSWYQQALGQGPQFIFQYYEEEERQRGNFPDRFSGHQFPNYSSELNVNALLLGDSALYLCASSLAGLLNQPQHFGDGTRLSIL.

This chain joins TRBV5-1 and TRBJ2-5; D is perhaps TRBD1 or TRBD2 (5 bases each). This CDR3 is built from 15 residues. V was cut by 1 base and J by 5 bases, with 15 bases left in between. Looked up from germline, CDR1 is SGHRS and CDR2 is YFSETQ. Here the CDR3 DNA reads TGCGCCAGCAGCTTGACCGGGACCCCCGGGGAGACCCAGTACTTC. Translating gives CASSLTGTPGETQYF.

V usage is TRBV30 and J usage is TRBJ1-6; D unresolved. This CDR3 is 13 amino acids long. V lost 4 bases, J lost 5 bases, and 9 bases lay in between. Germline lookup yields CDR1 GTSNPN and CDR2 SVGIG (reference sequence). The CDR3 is CAWKNTDNSPLHF. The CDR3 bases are TGTGCCTGGAAGAACACAGATAATTCACCCCTCCACTTT.

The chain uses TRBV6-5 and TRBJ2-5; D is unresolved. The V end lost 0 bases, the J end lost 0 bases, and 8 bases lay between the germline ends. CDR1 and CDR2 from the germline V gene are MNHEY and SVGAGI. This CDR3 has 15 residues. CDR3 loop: CASSYSRMYQETQYF. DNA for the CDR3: TGTGCCAGCAGTTACTCGCGGATGTACCAAGAGACCCAGTACTTC.

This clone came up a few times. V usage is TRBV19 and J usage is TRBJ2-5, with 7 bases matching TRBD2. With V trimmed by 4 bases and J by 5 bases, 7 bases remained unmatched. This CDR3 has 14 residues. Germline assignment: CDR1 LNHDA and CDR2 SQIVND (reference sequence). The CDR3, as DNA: TGTGCCAGTAGTAGGAGTCTAGCGGTCGAGACCCAGTACTTC. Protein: CASSRSLAVETQYF. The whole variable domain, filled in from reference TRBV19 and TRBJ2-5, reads DGGITQSPKYLFRKEGQNVTLSCEQNLNHDAMYWYRQDPGQGLRLIYYSQIVNDFQKGDIAEGYSVSREKKESFPLTVTSAQKNPTAFYLCASSRSLAVETQYFGPGTRLLVL.

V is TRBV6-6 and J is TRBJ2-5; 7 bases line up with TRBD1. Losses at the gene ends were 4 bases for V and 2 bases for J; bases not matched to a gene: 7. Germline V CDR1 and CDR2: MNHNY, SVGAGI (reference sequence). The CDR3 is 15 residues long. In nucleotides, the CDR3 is TGTGCCAGCAGTTTCCCGTCGACAGGGCAAGAGACCCAGTACTTC. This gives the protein CASSFPSTGQETQYF.

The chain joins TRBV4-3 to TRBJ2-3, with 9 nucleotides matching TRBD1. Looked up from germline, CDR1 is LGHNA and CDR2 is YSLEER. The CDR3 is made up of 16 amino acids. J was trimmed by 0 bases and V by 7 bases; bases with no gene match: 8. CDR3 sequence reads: CASTRPGTGSTDTQYF. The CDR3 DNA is TGCGCCAGCACCCGACCCGGGACAGGGAGCACAGATACGCAGTATTTT.

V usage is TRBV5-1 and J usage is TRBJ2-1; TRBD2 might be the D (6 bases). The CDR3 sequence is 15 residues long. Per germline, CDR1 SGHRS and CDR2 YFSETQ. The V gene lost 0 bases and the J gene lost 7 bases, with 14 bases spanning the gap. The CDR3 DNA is TGCGCCAGCAGCTTGGCCACGACCCGGGAGAATGAGCAGTTCTTC. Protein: CASSLATTRENEQFF.

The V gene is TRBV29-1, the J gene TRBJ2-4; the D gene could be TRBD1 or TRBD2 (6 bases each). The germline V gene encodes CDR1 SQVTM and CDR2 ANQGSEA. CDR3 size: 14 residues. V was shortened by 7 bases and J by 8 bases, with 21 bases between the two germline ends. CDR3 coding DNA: TGCAGCGCCCGAGGGAGGAGGGGGGTTGACATTCAGTACTTC. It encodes CSARGRRGVDIQYF.

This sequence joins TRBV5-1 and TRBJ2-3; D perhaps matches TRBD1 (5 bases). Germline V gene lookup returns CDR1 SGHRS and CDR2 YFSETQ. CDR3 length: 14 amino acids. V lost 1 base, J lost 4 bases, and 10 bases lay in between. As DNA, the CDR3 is TGCGCCAGCAGCTTGATGACAGATCCAGATACGCAGTATTTT. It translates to CASSLMTDPDTQYF.

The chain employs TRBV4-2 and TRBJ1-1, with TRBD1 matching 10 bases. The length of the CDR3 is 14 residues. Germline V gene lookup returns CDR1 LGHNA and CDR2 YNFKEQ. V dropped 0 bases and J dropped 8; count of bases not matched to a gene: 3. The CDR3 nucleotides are TGTGCCAGCAGCCAAGATAGGGACAGGGGAGAAGCTTTCTTT. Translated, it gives CASSQDRDRGEAFF.

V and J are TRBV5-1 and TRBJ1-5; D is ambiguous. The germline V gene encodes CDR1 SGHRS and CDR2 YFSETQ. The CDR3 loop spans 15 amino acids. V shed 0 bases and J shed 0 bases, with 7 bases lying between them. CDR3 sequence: CASSLVGNSNQPQHF. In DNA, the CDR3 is TGCGCCAGCAGCTTGGTCGGAAATAGCAATCAGCCCCAGCATTTT.

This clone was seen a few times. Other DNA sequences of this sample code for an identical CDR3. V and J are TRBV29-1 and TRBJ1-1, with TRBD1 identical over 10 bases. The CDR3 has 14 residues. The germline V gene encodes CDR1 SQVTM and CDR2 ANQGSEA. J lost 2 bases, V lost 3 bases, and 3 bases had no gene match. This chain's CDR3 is CSVDRQGANTEAFF. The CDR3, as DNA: TGCAGCGTTGACCGACAGGGGGCTAACACTGAAGCTTTCTTT.

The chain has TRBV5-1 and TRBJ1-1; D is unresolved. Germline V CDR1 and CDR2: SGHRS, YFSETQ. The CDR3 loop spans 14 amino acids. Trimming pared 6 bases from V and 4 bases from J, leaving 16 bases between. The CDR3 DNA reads TGCGCCAGCAACACTAGAGGCGGAGGCACTGAAGCTTTCTTT. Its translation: CASNTRGGGTEAFF.

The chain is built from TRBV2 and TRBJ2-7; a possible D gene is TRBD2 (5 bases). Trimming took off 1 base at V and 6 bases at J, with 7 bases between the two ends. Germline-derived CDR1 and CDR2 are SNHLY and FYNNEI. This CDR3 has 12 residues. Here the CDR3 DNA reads TGTGCCAGCAGTGAAGGGCGGGTCGAGCAGTACTTC. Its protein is CASSEGRVEQYF.

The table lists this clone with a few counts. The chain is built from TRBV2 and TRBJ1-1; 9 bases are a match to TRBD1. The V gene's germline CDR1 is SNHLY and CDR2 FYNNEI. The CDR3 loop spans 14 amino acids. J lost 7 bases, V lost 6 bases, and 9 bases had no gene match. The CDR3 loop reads CASSLGQGTIEAFF. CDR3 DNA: TGTGCCAGCAGCCTCGGACAGGGGACGATTGAAGCTTTCTTT.

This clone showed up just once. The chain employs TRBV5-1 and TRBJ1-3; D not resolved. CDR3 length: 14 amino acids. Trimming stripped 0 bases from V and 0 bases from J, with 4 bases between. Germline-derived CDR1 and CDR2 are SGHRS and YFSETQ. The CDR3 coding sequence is TGCGCCAGCAGCTTGGACAACTCTGGAAACACCATATATTTT. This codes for CASSLDNSGNTIYF.

For the CDR3, the DNA is TGTGCCAGCGGGACAGGGGCGAACACCGGGGAGCTGTTTTTT. Protein: CASGTGANTGELFF. This rearrangement joins TRBV2 to TRBJ2-2; 10 bases line up with TRBD1. Germline V gene sequence: CDR1 SNHLY, CDR2 FYNNEI. This CDR3 spans 14 amino acids. V lost 8 bases and J lost 0; bases outside the gene matches: 0.

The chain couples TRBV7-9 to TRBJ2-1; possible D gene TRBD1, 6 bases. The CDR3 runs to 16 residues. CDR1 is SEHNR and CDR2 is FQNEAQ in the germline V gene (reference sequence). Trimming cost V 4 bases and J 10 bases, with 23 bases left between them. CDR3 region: CASSSTGQGRLWEQFF. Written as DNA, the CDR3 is TGTGCCAGCAGCTCAACCGGGCAGGGGAGATTATGGGAGCAGTTCTTC.

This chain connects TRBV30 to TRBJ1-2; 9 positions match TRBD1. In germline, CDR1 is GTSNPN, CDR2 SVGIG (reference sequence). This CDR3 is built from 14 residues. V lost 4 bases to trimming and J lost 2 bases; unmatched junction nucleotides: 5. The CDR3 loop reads CAWTGQGINYGYTF. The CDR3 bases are TGTGCCTGGACGGGACAGGGAATAAACTATGGCTACACCTTC.

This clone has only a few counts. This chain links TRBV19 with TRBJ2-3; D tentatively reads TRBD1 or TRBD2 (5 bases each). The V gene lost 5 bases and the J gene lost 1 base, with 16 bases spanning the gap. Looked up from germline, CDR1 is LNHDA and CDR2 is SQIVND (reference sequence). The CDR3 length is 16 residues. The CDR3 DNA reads TGTGCCAGTAGTCACCGGGACGGCGCCGGCACAGATACGCAGTATTTT. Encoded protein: CASSHRDGAGTDTQYF.

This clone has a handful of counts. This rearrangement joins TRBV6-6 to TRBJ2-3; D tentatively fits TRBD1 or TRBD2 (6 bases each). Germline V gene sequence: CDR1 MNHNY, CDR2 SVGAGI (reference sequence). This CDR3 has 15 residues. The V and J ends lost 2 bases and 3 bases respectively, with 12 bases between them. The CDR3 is CASSYLPGATDTQYF. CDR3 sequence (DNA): TGTGCCAGCAGTTACCTCCCGGGGGCAACAGATACGCAGTATTTT.

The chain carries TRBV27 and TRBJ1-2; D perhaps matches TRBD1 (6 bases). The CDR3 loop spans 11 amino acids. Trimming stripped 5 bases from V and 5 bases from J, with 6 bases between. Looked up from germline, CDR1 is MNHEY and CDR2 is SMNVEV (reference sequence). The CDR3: CASSQGYGYTF. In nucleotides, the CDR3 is TGTGCCAGCAGTCAGGGGTATGGCTACACCTTC.

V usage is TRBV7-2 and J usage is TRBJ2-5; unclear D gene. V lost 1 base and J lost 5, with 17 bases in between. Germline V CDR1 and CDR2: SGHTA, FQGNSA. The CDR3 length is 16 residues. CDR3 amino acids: CASSLGAPPVSETQYF. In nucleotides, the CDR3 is TGTGCCAGCAGCTTAGGGGCTCCCCCTGTATCGGAGACCCAGTACTTC. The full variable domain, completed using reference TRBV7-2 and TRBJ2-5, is GAGVSQSPSNKVTEKGKDVELRCDPISGHTALYWYRQSLGQGLEFLIYFQGNSAPDKSGLPSDRFSAERTGGSVSTLTIQRTQQEDSAVYLCASSLGAPPVSETQYFGPGTRLLVL.

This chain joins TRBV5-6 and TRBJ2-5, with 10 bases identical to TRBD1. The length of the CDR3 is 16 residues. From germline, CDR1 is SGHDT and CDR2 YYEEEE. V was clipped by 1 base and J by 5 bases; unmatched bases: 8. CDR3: CASSLRSGQGDETQYF. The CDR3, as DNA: TGTGCCAGCAGCTTGCGATCCGGACAGGGGGATGAGACCCAGTACTTC.